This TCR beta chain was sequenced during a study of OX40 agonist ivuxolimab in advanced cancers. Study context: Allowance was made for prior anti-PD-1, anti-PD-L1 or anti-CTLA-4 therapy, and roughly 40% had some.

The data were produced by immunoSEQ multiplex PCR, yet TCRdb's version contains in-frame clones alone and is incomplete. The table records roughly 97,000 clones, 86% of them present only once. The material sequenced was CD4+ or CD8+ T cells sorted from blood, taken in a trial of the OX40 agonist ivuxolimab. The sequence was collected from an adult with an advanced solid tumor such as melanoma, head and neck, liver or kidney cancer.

CDR3 sequence reads: CASSLANRRSGNTIYF. In DNA, the CDR3 is TGTGCCAGCAGCTTGGCCAACAGGCGCTCTGGAAACACCATATATTTT. The V and J genes are TRBV5-6 and TRBJ1-3; D perhaps matches TRBD1 (5 bases). Germline CDR1 reads SGHDT; CDR2 reads YYEEEE. CDR3 length equals 16 residues. V lost 0 bases to trimming and J lost 0 bases, with 10 bases between them.